The present T cell receptor beta chain was sequenced within a study of blood T cell repertoires in COVID-19. Whole-study context: Both acute and convalescent COVID-19 samples were obtained from the United States, Italy and Spain.

Original processing methods: Estimates of nucleated cell counts were drawn from the amplification of reference gene primers. Using immunoSEQ multiplex PCR, the repertoire was profiled, and TCRdb retains in-frame clones only, with some absent. V and J calls and clone size are as listed in that table; D and trimming were resolved from the DNA. The sample includes roughly 63,000 clones, approximately 79% of them seen just once. The CDR3 is 14 amino acids. CDR1 SGHTS and CDR2 YDEGEE come from the germline V gene. Trimming cost V 2 bases and J 7 bases; bases outside gene matches: 7. The TCR comes from a human donor in a cohort sampled during active COVID-19. Sequencing was carried out using peripheral blood. This chain joins TRBV5-8 and TRBJ2-5; 8 bases match TRBD1. CDR3 sequence reads: CASSFRTGLGTQYF. The CDR3 coding sequence is TGTGCCAGCAGCTTTAGGACAGGGCTAGGGACCCAGTACTTC. The entire variable domain, with the rest obtained from reference TRBV5-8 and TRBJ2-5, is as follows: EAGVTQSPTHLIKTRGQQATLRCSPISGHTSVYWYQQALGLGLQFLLWYDEGEERNRGNFPPRFSGRQFPNYSSELNVNALELEDSALYLCASSFRTGLGTQYFGPGTRLLVL.